This TCR beta chain is drawn from a study of T cells in Graves' hyperthyroidism and ophthalmopathy (dated by TCRdb to the late 2010s). For the wider study: Peripheral blood was collected at initial diagnosis, before any treatment. An independent validation cohort of under 20 hyperthyroidism patients and 17 patients who later progressed to ophthalmopathy tested prospective prediction of ophthalmopathy. For training and testing, the 80 to 100 patients in the discovery cohort were randomly divided in a 7:3 ratio. After blood sampling, hyperthyroidism patients were treated with methimazole at a starting dose of 30 mg daily, and ophthalmopathy patients were treated with high-dose intravenous methylprednisolone. TCR Vbeta CDR3 sequencing of approximately 140 peripheral blood samples (over 40 ophthalmopathy, roughly 74 hyperthyroidism and some 17 progressor patients) is reported in the paper. In addition, the study compared T-cell repertoires in thyroid tissue and in blood from roughly 6 Graves' hyperthyroidism patients. TCR V-J signatures able to tell the groups apart were searched for in a discovery cohort of 90 to 100 patients, of whom 43 had Graves' ophthalmopathy and 55 to 60 had stable Graves' hyperthyroidism. The full study reports these points: Most expanded thyroid clonotypes (frequency above 0.001) were also detected in blood, a finding suggesting that blood repertoires may reflect thyroid immune responses. In validation, progression to ophthalmopathy was predicted by the model with 70.59% sensitivity and around 76% specificity, a median of about 6.4 months before onset. Sample size was not statistically predetermined, and blinding of investigators to group allocation was not performed. Ophthalmopathy was separated from stable hyperthyroidism by a 13 V-J signature model, with approximately 85% sensitivity and 81% to 83% specificity obtained in cross-validation and 80%/75% obtained in testing.

The TCR beta CDR3 regions were amplified from the RNA transcripts. The TCR CDR3 was subjected to a first round of RT-PCR using the HTBI primer set and the Qiagen OneStep RT-PCR kit. The libraries were constructed in a second round of multiplex PCR and then size-selected and purified. Libraries were sequenced paired-end with 100 bp reads on an Illumina HiSeq2000. From the authors' description of their analysis: SOAPnuke was used to process the raw data, throwing out any read that contained adapters or uncalled bases, had a mean Phred below 15, or lacked an exact constant-primer or identifier match. High-quality paired reads were merged with COPE v1.2.5, and unique nucleotide sequences were defined as clonotypes. MiTCR v1.1 was used to align the clonotypes against IMGT TRBV, TRBD and TRBJ reference segments. The analysis included only V-J combinations with a frequency above 0.0001, which together covered roughly 99% of the repertoires. A TCS score was defined as the ratio of F50 (clonal expansion) to E x V (chaos), with BLOSUM62-based TCRdist applied between CDR3 peptides within each V-J. Welch's t-statistics and random forest reduced roughly 530 V-J features to about 12, which were used in a naive Bayes classifier (R e1071). TCRdb's own reprocessing of the public reads used fastp at Q25 and MiXCR and kept productive beta chains. When rows share a CDR3 protein, they turn into one entry using the most common DNA and genes. The V and J calls and clone size come from TCRdb's table, not from the authors' own analysis. This sample holds about 420,000 distinct CDR3 sequences; 12% to 15% were observed only once. Around 5.3% of the sample is taken by the ten largest.

This clonotype occurred a few times. Its binding antigen is unknown. Given a much more abundant clone one base away, this may be a read error. CDR1 is given as MNHNS and CDR2 as SASEGT, both from the germline V gene. CDR3 length: 14 amino acids, cysteine to phenylalanine. Only the CDR3 region is kept as DNA, spanning 42 bases read in frame from base 1. V is trimmed back by 6 bases and J by 3 bases, and the junction contains 7 bases that no gene match accounts for. A patient counted as having stable Graves' hyperthyroidism if no progression to ophthalmopathy occurred over 18 months of follow-up. The hyperthyroidism patients were between 18 and 65 years old and newly diagnosed, with a disease duration of less than 2 months. The study excluded patients with uncontrolled infections, other autoimmune diseases, pregnancy or lactation. Clinical symptoms, serum thyroxine and TRAb, thyroid ultrasound, and orbital computed tomography formed the basis for the diagnoses. PBMCs were separated from 7.5 to 10 ml of fresh peripheral blood using Ficoll-Paque density gradient centrifugation. Total RNA was extracted using Trizol reagent, and RNA quality was assessed on an Agilent 2100 Bioanalyzer.

Material: blood. The chain is made from TRBV6-1 and TRBJ1-1; 7 bases in between match TRBD1. The clonotype comes from a woman between 18 and 29 years old with Graves' hyperthyroidism. The sequenced DNA is TGTGCCAGCAGCTGGGGACAGATAGACACTGAAGCTTTCTTT. This yields the protein CASSWGQIDTEAFF.